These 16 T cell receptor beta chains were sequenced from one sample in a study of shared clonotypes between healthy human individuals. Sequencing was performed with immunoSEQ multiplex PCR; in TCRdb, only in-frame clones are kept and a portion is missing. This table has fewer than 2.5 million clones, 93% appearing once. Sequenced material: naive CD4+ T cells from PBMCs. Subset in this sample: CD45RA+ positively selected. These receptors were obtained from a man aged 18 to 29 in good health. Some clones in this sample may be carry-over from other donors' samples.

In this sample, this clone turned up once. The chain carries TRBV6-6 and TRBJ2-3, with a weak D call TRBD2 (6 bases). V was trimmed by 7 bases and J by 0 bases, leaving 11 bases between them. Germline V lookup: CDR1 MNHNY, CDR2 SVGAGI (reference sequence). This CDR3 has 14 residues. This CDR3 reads CASNPGTSTDTQYF. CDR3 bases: TGTGCCAGCAACCCCGGGACTAGCACAGATACGCAGTATTTT.

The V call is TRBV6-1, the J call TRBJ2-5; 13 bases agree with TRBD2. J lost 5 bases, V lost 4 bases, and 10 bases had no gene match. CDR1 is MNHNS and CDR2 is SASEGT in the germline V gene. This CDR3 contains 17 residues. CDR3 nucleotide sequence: TGTGCCAGCAGTGGGAGACTAGCGGGAGGCCCAGGGGAGACCCAGTACTTC. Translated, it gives CASSGRLAGGPGETQYF.

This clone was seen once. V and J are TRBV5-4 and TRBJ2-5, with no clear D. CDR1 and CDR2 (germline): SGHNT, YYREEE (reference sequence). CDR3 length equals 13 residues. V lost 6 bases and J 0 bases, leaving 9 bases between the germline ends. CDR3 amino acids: CASKRMYQETQYF. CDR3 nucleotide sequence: TGTGCCAGCAAAAGGATGTACCAAGAGACCCAGTACTTC.

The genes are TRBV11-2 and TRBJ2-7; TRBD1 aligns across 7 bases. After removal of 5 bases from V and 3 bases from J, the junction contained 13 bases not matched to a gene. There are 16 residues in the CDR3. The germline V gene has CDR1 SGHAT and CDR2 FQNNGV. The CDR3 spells CASSLGDRAFNYEQYF. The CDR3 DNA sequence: TGTGCCAGCAGCCTAGGCGACAGGGCCTTCAACTACGAGCAGTACTTC.

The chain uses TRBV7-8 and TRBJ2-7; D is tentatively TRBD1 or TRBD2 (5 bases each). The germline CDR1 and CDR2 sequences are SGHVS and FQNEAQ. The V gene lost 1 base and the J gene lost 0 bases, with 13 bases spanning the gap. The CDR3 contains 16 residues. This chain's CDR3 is CASSLVGDGTSYEQYF. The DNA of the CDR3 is TGTGCCAGCAGCTTAGTCGGGGACGGTACCTCCTACGAGCAGTACTTC.

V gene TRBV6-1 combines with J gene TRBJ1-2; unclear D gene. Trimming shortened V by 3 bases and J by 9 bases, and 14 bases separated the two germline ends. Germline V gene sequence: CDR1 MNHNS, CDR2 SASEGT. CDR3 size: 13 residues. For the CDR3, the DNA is TGTGCCAGCAGTGATCTGGCCTCCACCAGCTACACCTTC. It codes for CASSDLASTSYTF.

The CDR3 DNA sequence: TGTGCCAGCAGTTTGAGGACTAGCGGGAAGGGCGAGCAGTACTTC. As protein: CASSLRTSGKGEQYF. V and J are TRBV28 and TRBJ2-7; 12 nucleotides agree with TRBD2. V shed 3 bases and J 6 bases; nucleotides not matched to a gene: 6. CDR3 size: 15 residues. Looked up from germline, CDR1 is MDHEN and CDR2 is SYDVKM.

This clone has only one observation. CDR3 nucleotides: TGTGCCAGCAGCTTTTACAGGGAAGAGACCCAGTACTTC. Amino acids: CASSFYREETQYF. The V call is TRBV5-8, the J call TRBJ2-5, with D possibly being TRBD1 (6 bases). The germline V gene encodes CDR1 SGHTS and CDR2 YDEGEE. The germline V and J ends were trimmed by 2 bases and 3 bases, with 8 bases remaining between them. The CDR3 covers 13 residues. The variable domain in full, completed from reference TRBV5-8 and TRBJ2-5, reads EAGVTQSPTHLIKTRGQQATLRCSPISGHTSVYWYQQALGLGLQFLLWYDEGEERNRGNFPPRFSGRQFPNYSSELNVNALELEDSALYLCASSFYREETQYFGPGTRLLVL.

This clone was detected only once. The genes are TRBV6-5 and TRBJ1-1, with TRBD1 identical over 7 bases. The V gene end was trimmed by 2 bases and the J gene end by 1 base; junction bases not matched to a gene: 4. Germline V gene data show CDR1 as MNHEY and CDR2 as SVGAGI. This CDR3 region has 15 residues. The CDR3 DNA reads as TGTGCCAGCAGTTACCTTTCAGGGGGGAACACTGAAGCTTTCTTT. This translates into CASSYLSGGNTEAFF.

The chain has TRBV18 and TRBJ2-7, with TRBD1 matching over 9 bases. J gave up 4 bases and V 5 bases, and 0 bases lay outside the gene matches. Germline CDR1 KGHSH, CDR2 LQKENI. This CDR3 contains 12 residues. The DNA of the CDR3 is TGTGCCAGCTCAGACAGGGGGTACGAGCAGTACTTC. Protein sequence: CASSDRGYEQYF.

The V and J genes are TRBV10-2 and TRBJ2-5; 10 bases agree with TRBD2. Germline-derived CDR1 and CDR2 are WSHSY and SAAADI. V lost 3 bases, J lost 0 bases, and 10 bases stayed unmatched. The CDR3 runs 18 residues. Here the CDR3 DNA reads TGCGCCAGCAGTGATCAAGCGGGAGGGCCGGGGTACCAAGAGACCCAGTACTTC. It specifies CASSDQAGGPGYQETQYF.

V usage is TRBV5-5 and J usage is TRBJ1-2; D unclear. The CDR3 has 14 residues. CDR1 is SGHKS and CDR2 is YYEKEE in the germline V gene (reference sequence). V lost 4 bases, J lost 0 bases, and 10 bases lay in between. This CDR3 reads CASSQSTANYGYTF. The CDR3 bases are TGTGCCAGCAGCCAATCGACGGCTAACTATGGCTACACCTTC.

The CDR3 region has the DNA TGTGCCAGTAGAATGAGGTCATCCGAAGCTTTCTTT. This gives the protein CASRMRSSEAFF. The chain has TRBV19 and TRBJ1-1; D is ambiguous. The CDR3 spans 12 residues. V lost 6 bases and J lost 8, with 13 bases in between. CDR1 LNHDA and CDR2 SQIVND come from the germline V gene (reference sequence).

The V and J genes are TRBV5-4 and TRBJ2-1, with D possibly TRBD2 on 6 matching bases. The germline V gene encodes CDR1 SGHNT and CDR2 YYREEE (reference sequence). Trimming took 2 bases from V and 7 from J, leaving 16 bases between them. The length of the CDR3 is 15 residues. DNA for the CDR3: TGTGCCAGCAGCTTTTCCGGGAGTGGCCAAAATGAGCAGTTCTTC. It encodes CASSFSGSGQNEQFF.

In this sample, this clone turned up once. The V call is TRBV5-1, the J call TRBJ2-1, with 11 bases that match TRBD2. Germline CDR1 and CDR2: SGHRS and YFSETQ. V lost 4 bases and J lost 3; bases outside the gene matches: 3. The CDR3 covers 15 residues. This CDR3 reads CASSHGTSGYNEQFF. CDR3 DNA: TGCGCCAGCAGCCATGGGACTAGCGGCTACAATGAGCAGTTCTTC.

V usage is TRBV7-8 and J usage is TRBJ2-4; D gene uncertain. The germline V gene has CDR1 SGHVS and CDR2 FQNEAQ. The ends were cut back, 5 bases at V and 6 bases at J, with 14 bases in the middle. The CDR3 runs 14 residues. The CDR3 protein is CASSAVGKINIQYF. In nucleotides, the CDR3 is TGTGCCAGCAGCGCCGTAGGCAAGATAAACATTCAGTACTTC. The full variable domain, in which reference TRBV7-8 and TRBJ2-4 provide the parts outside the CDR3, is GAGVSQSPRYKVAKRGQDVALRCDPISGHVSLFWYQQALGQGPEFLTYFQNEAQLDKSGLPSDRFFAERPEGSVSTLKIQRTQQEDSAVYLCASSAVGKINIQYFGAGTRLSVL.